A single sample gave rise to the 10 T cell receptor beta chains below, sequenced in a study of molecular identifiers for immune sequencing clone quantification. TCRdb analysed the PCR reads with MiXCR anew, one entry per CDR3 protein. The table includes approximately 550,000 distinct CDR3 sequences, around 23% detected once. Material for sequencing was naive CD8+ T cells from blood, with Jurkat cell RNA spiked in. The subset here: FACS-sorted CD8+CD4-CCR7+CD45RA+ naive T cells. Source of these receptors: a human donor in good health. Some libraries in this study had Jurkat cell RNA spiked in.

The chain has TRBV29-1 and TRBJ2-1; D not certain. With 6 bases removed from V and 6 bases from J, the gap between germline ends came to 15 bases. The length of the CDR3 is 13 residues. CDR1 SQVTM and CDR2 ANQGSEA come from the germline V gene. This chain's CDR3 is CSVEPRLLNEQFF. The CDR3 DNA reads as TGCAGCGTCGAACCTCGACTTCTCAATGAGCAGTTCTTC.

The CDR3 DNA is TGTGCCAGCAGTTACGAGAGGGGCGAGGGGGACACTGAAGCTTTCTTT. Amino acid sequence: CASSYERGEGDTEAFF. The chain is built from TRBV6-2 or TRBV6-3 and TRBJ1-1, with D maybe TRBD1 (6 bases). This CDR3 comprises 16 residues. The V and J ends lost 2 bases and 3 bases respectively, with 16 bases between them. Germline V CDR1 and CDR2: MNHEY, SVGEGT.

This clonotype has more than one count but fewer than ten. This rearrangement joins TRBV7-9 to TRBJ1-5; D possibly corresponds to TRBD1 (5 bases). V gave up 3 bases and J gave up 8 bases, with 8 bases separating them. Germline assignment: CDR1 SEHNR and CDR2 FQNEAQ (reference sequence). The CDR3 length is 12 residues. DNA of the CDR3: TGTGCCAGCAGCTTGGGGGTGGAGCCCCAGCATTTT. Its translation is CASSLGVEPQHF.

Details on this clonotype: One end of the junction varies from germline; a read error may be responsible. This chain uses TRBV4-2 with TRBJ1-4; D unresolved. This CDR3 has 15 amino acids. Per germline, CDR1 LGHNA and CDR2 YNFKEQ. Here the CDR3 DNA reads TGTGCCTGCAGCCCCCCCGGGGCAACTAATGAAAAACTGTTTTTT. It translates to CACSPPGATNEKLFF.

In regard to this clonotype: A much larger clone lies a single base off, so this may be a read error. The rearrangement uses TRBV5-6 and TRBJ2-7; the D gene is possibly TRBD1 (6 bases). The CDR3 is made up of 14 amino acids. CDR1 and CDR2 (germline): SGHDT, YYEEEE. Trimming cost V 3 bases and J 2 bases, with 12 bases left between them. The CDR3 region has the DNA TGTGCCAGCAGCTCCGAGACAGGACCCTACGAGCAGTACTTC. As protein: CASSSETGPYEQYF.

The V and J genes are TRBV12-3 or TRBV12-4 and TRBJ2-4; possibly TRBD2 for D (5 bases). Trimming cost V 7 bases and J 7 bases, with 14 bases left between them. The CDR3 has 13 residues. CDR3 in amino acids: CASIKPGENIQYF. CDR3 DNA: TGTGCCAGCATAAAGCCTGGGGAGAACATTCAGTACTTC.

Note on this clonotype: With a much larger clone just one base away, this may be a read error. The rearrangement links TRBV27 to TRBJ2-1; perhaps D is TRBD1 or TRBD2 (5 bases each). There are 15 residues in the CDR3. The V end lost 6 bases, the J end lost 2 bases, and 14 bases lay between the germline ends. Germline lookup yields CDR1 MNHEY and CDR2 SMNVEV (reference sequence). As DNA, the CDR3 is TGTGCCAGCAGGACCGGACTGGGGGCCTACAATGAGCAGTTCTTC. This sequence encodes CASRTGLGAYNEQFF.

In its sample, this clonotype was seen a few times. In nucleotides, the CDR3 is TGTGCCAGCAGTCTAACTCCTAGCGGGCTGACCTACGAGCAGTACTTC. Translation: CASSLTPSGLTYEQYF. The chain employs TRBV6-5 and TRBJ2-7; the match to TRBD2 covers 8 bases. The CDR3 sequence is 16 residues long. CDR1 and CDR2 (germline): MNHEY, SVGAGI. The V and J ends lost 5 bases and 2 bases, in that order; junction bases with no gene match: 11.

The sample holds a few counts of this clonotype. The rearrangement uses TRBV20-1 and TRBJ2-7; D is perhaps TRBD1 (5 bases). This CDR3 spans 13 amino acids. V lost 3 bases, J lost 4 bases, and 13 bases lay in between. The V gene's germline CDR1 is DFQATT and CDR2 SNEGSKA (reference sequence). CDR3 nucleotides: TGCAGTGCTAGTGGTACAGGATGGTACGAGCAGTACTTC. It translates to CSASGTGWYEQYF.

This clonotype has just a few counts. V usage is TRBV12-3 or TRBV12-4 and J usage is TRBJ1-1; 7 nucleotides line up with TRBD1. The ends lost 2 bases at V and 2 bases at J; junction bases unmatched: 5. The CDR3 spans 15 residues. Here the CDR3 DNA reads TGTGCCAGCAGTTTATTTAGACAGGGTAACACTGAAGCTTTCTTT. Its protein product is CASSLFRQGNTEAFF.